A selection of T cell receptor beta chains follows, all from one sample in a study of T cell repertoires in ileal Crohn's disease. Profiled with immunoSEQ multiplex PCR; TCRdb holds only in-frame clones, not every one. The sample yields 6,500 to 7,500 clones, 72% seen once. Sequencing input: ileal tissue. These receptors came from an adult with Crohn's disease. The CDR3 runs from the conserved cysteine through the conserved F or W. Each record gives: clone size, J gene, V gene, D gene, CDR3 length, CDR3 protein, CDR3 DNA. The D gene is left open where the match is weak. Rows may omit the clone size; those that give it use once, few, many or a size class.

.,TRBJ2-3,TRBV4-1,.,14,CASSQGRAWDTQYF,TGCGCCAGCAGCCAAGGGAGAGCGTGGGATACGCAGTATTTT
.,TRBJ2-5,TRBV9,.,14,CASSADPSRGTQYF,TGTGCCAGCAGCGCGGACCCTTCCCGTGGGACCCAGTACTTC
.,TRBJ2-7,TRBV10-3,.,14,CAISEGGGRYEQYF,TGTGCCATCAGTGAGGGCGGGGGCCGGTACGAGCAGTACTTC
.,TRBJ2-5,TRBV7-2,TRBD1,15,CASSRQGRPQETQYF,TGTGCCAGCAGCCGACAGGGGCGTCCTCAAGAGACCCAGTACTTC
once,TRBJ1-2,TRBV28,.,13,CASGGLYNYGYTF,TGTGCCTCCGGGGGGCTCTATAACTATGGCTACACCTTC
.,TRBJ1-4,TRBV28,TRBD1,16,CASTIISGTGVEKLFF,TGTGCCAGCACTATTATATCCGGGACAGGAGTTGAAAAACTGTTTTTT
.,TRBJ2-5,TRBV19,TRBD2,14,CASSPGGSQETQYF,TGTGCCAGTAGCCCGGGGGGGAGTCAAGAGACCCAGTACTTC
.,TRBJ1-2,TRBV11-2,.,13,CASSFEGNYGYTF,TGTGCCAGCAGCTTTGAGGGGAACTATGGCTACACCTTC
once,TRBJ2-7,TRBV20-1,.,10,CSRPTYEQYF,TGCAGTCGGCCTACCTACGAGCAGTACTTC
.,TRBJ1-1,TRBV18,.,14,CASSLDRKNTEAFF,TGTGCCAGCTCACTGGACAGAAAGAACACTGAAGCTTTCTTT
.,TRBJ2-7,TRBV19,TRBD1,14,CASRAGTGWHEQYF,TGTGCCAGTAGAGCGGGGACAGGGTGGCACGAGCAGTACTTC
.,TRBJ2-7,TRBV5-1,TRBD1,15,CASSPTGQGSYEQYF,TGCGCCAGCAGTCCCACGGGACAGGGCTCCTACGAGCAGTACTTC
.,TRBJ1-5,TRBV11-2,.,13,CASSLTVNQPQHF,TGTGCCAGCAGCTTAACGGTTAATCAGCCCCAGCATTTT
.,TRBJ2-1,TRBV11-2,TRBD2,17,CASSARLAGGQGNEQFF,TGTGCCAGCAGCGCAAGACTAGCGGGGGGGCAAGGCAATGAGCAGTTCTTC
.,TRBJ2-3,TRBV28,.,15,CASSLRAQRRGTQYF,TGTGCCAGCAGTTTACGAGCTCAGAGGAGGGGTACGCAGTATTTT
.,TRBJ1-1,TRBV7-9,TRBD1,14,CASRPRQGDTEAFF,TGTGCCAGCAGACCCCGACAGGGGGACACTGAAGCTTTCTTT
.,TRBJ1-2,TRBV4-3,.,14,CASSQTGTAYGYTF,TGCGCCAGCAGCCAGACCGGGACTGCCTATGGCTACACCTTC
.,TRBJ1-1,TRBV28,TRBD1,16,CASSLTGGRMNTEAFF,TGTGCCAGCAGTTTAACAGGGGGCCGGATGAACACTGAAGCTTTCTTT
few,TRBJ2-5,TRBV19,.,15,CALWEEGAQMRTQYF,TGTGCCTTATGGGAGGAGGGGGCGCAAATGCGGACCCAGTACTTC
.,TRBJ1-5,TRBV4-1,TRBD1,15,CASSLQTGNNQPQHF,TGCGCCAGCAGCCTCCAGACAGGGAATAATCAGCCCCAGCATTTT
.,TRBJ2-7,TRBV4-3,TRBD1,15,CASSQEEGQGYEQYF,TGCGCCAGCAGCCAAGAGGAGGGACAGGGTTACGAGCAGTACTTC
.,TRBJ2-3,TRBV7-9,TRBD2,14,CASSFGRGTDTQYF,TGTGCCAGCAGCTTCGGGAGGGGCACAGATACGCAGTATTTT
.,TRBJ2-5,TRBV5-8,.,15,CASSLEQRIQETQYF,TGTGCCAGCAGCTTGGAACAGCGGATACAAGAGACCCAGTACTTC
.,TRBJ1-5,TRBV28,TRBD1,12,CASRDRRQPQHF,TGTGCCAGCCGGGACAGAAGGCAGCCCCAGCATTTT
.,TRBJ2-5,TRBV5-4,.,16,CASSLGSGAPRETQYF,TGTGCCAGCAGCTTGGGTTCGGGTGCCCCTCGAGAGACCCAGTACTTC
.,TRBJ1-5,TRBV7-9,.,14,CASSFGRSDQPQHF,TGTGCCAGCAGCTTTGGTAGATCCGATCAGCCCCAGCATTTT
.,TRBJ2-1,TRBV29-1,TRBD2,14,CSVVSGGVRNEQFF,TGCAGCGTCGTAAGCGGGGGGGTTAGGAATGAGCAGTTCTTC
.,TRBJ2-7,TRBV20-1,TRBD1,11,CSAWGQGEQYF,TGCAGTGCTTGGGGACAGGGCGAGCAGTACTTC
large,TRBJ1-1,TRBV6-6,.,14,CASSYSRPGTEAFF,TGTGCCAGCAGTTACTCTCGTCCGGGGACTGAAGCTTTCTTT
medium-sized,TRBJ2-1,TRBV7-2,TRBD2,13,CASSLQEGTRWFF,TGTGCCAGCAGCCTCCAGGAGGGGACTAGATGGTTCTTC
.,TRBJ2-7,TRBV14,TRBD2,16,CASSPLRAGGPGEQYF,TGTGCCAGCAGCCCCCTCCGAGCGGGAGGGCCTGGAGAGCAGTACTTC
.,TRBJ1-4,TRBV9,TRBD1,15,CASSQGAVAREKLFF,TGTGCCAGCAGCCAGGGGGCCGTGGCACGTGAAAAACTGTTTTTT
few,TRBJ2-2,TRBV30,.,13,CAWTDSPAGELFF,TGTGCCTGGACCGACAGCCCGGCCGGGGAGCTGTTTTTT
.,TRBJ1-5,TRBV2,.,13,CASSEQGHQPQHF,TGTGCCAGCAGTGAACAGGGTCATCAGCCCCAGCATTTT
.,TRBJ2-1,TRBV6-6,TRBD1,14,CASRVGTGGNEQFF,TGTGCCAGCAGGGTAGGGACAGGGGGCAATGAGCAGTTCTTC
few,TRBJ2-2,TRBV15,.,15,CATRALMGLGGELFF,TGTGCCACCAGAGCCCTTATGGGGTTAGGCGGGGAGCTGTTTTTT
.,TRBJ1-1,TRBV7-2,.,12,CASSLVVHEAFF,TGTGCCAGCAGCTTAGTGGTCCACGAAGCTTTCTTT
.,TRBJ1-4,TRBV6-6,TRBD1,16,CASSYPPGTGREKLFF,TGTGCCAGCAGTTACCCCCCCGGGACAGGGAGGGAAAAACTGTTTTTT
.,TRBJ1-5,TRBV7-2,.,15,CASSPYQATNQPQHF,TGTGCCAGCAGCCCCTATCAGGCTACCAATCAGCCCCAGCATTTT
.,TRBJ1-4,TRBV5-4,TRBD1,13,CASSFRRGKKLFF,TGTGCCAGCAGCTTCCGCAGGGGGAAAAAACTGTTTTTT
once,TRBJ1-1,TRBV19,TRBD1,17,CASSLIAPGQVSTEAFF,TGTGCCAGTAGCCTCATAGCCCCCGGACAGGTTTCCACTGAAGCTTTCTTT
.,TRBJ1-2,TRBV7-8,TRBD1,17,CASSLNVDRADGYGYTF,TGTGCCAGCAGCTTAAACGTGGACAGGGCAGATGGCTATGGCTACACCTTC
.,TRBJ2-7,TRBV11-1,TRBD1,15,CASSSDRHSSYEQYF,TGTGCCAGCAGCTCGGACAGGCATAGCTCCTACGAGCAGTACTTC
.,TRBJ2-4,TRBV14,TRBD2,13,CASSRREGFIQYF,TGTGCCAGCAGCCGGCGGGAGGGGTTCATTCAGTACTTC
.,TRBJ2-1,TRBV5-4,TRBD2,16,CASSSLAGGGYNEQFF,TGTGCCAGCAGCAGTCTAGCGGGAGGTGGGTACAATGAGCAGTTCTTC
.,TRBJ2-1,TRBV7-2,.,11,CASSLLNEQFF,TGTGCCAGCAGCTTACTCAATGAGCAGTTCTTC
.,TRBJ2-7,TRBV6-5,.,14,CASSDLGTTYEQYF,TGTGCCAGCAGTGATCTGGGTACCACCTACGAGCAGTACTTC
.,TRBJ2-7,TRBV6-6,TRBD2,15,CASRLGLADSYEQYF,TGTGCCAGCAGACTCGGACTAGCGGACTCCTACGAGCAGTACTTC